The 24 T cell receptor beta chains in this list originate from one sample, sequenced in a study of blood T cell repertoires in COVID-19. Clones were read by immunoSEQ multiplex PCR, and TCRdb kept only the in-frame ones, dropping some. The profile shows roughly 77,000 clones, 75% to 90% of them singletons. Material: peripheral blood. The receptors here all came from a woman of 80 years or more with active COVID-19.

The chain joins TRBV6-2 or TRBV6-3 to TRBJ2-7; no definite D call. Germline-derived CDR1 and CDR2 are MNHEY and SVGEGT. Trimming left V 0 bases short and J 2 bases short, with 11 bases between. The CDR3 has 15 amino acids. The CDR3 here is CASSYSFDSTYEQYF. CDR3 sequence (DNA): TGTGCCAGCAGTTACTCGTTTGACTCAACCTACGAGCAGTACTTC.

The chain links TRBV21-1 to TRBJ1-5; the table names TRBD1, a call not compared with the DNA. TRBV21-1 is recorded as a pseudogene. The CDR3 loop spans 16 amino acids. The CDR3 bases are TGTGCCAGCAGCAAAGAAACACGACGCAGGGGTGGAACCCAGCATTTT. Protein: CASSKETRRRGGTQHF.

This clone appeared once. V gene TRBV3-1 (or the pseudogene TRBV3-2) combines with J gene TRBJ1-1; D might be TRBD1 (6 bases). This CDR3 comprises 12 residues. Trimming pared 6 bases from V and 3 bases from J, leaving 8 bases between. Germline values: CDR1 LGHDT, CDR2 YNNKEL (reference sequence). CDR3 protein: CASSPGDTEAFF. In nucleotides, the CDR3 is TGTGCCAGCAGTCCAGGGGACACTGAAGCTTTCTTT.

The gene calls are TRBV4-3 and TRBJ2-7; TRBD1 matches 11 bases. The CDR3 sequence is 16 residues long. In germline, CDR1 is LGHNA, CDR2 YSLEER. The V gene end was trimmed by 0 bases and the J gene end by 2 bases; junction bases not matched to a gene: 3. CDR3 nucleotides: TGCGCCAGCAGCCAAGATCGGGGACAGGGGGCCTACGAGCAGTACTTC. It translates to CASSQDRGQGAYEQYF.

The CDR3 here is CASSLGWGRTPYNEQFF. The CDR3 nucleotides are TGTGCCAGCAGCTTAGGGTGGGGGAGGACCCCCTACAATGAGCAGTTCTTC. This chain joins TRBV7-8 and TRBJ2-1; a weak D match, TRBD2 (6 bases). V was shortened by 1 base and J by 2 bases, with 15 bases between the two germline ends. Germline lookup yields CDR1 SGHVS and CDR2 FQNEAQ. The CDR3 totals 17 residues.

The rearrangement links TRBV9 to TRBJ2-3, with D perhaps matching TRBD2 (5 bases). CDR1 is SGDLS, CDR2 YYNGEE, per germline. The CDR3 sequence is 12 residues long. The V and J ends lost 6 bases and 5 bases respectively, with 10 bases between them. CDR3 in amino acids: CASTDEGDTQYF. Here the CDR3 DNA reads TGTGCCAGCACCGATGAGGGAGATACGCAGTATTTT.

This clone was observed once. This chain uses TRBV6-5 with TRBJ2-2, with a possible D match to TRBD1 (5 bases). Germline CDR1 is MNHEY and CDR2 is SVGAGI. Trimming took 7 bases from V and 0 from J, leaving 9 bases between them. The CDR3 is 14 amino acids. For the CDR3, the DNA is TGTGCCAGCATTCTGACAGCGAACACCGGGGAGCTGTTTTTT. Protein sequence: CASILTANTGELFF.

The chain combines TRBV5-5 with TRBJ2-4; D possibly corresponds to TRBD2 (5 bases). The CDR3 totals 14 residues. CDR1 is SGHKS and CDR2 is YYEKEE in the germline V gene (reference sequence). Trimming left V 3 bases short and J 8 bases short, with 15 bases between. DNA of the CDR3: TGTGCCAGCAGCTGGCTGGAGGCCCAGGACATTCAGTACTTC. It encodes CASSWLEAQDIQYF.

This rearrangement joins TRBV9 to TRBJ2-6; D remains ambiguous. V lost 1 base, J lost 4 bases, and 9 bases lay in between. The CDR3 has 15 residues. The germline CDR1 and CDR2 sequences are SGDLS and YYNGEE. CDR3 in DNA: TGTGCCAGCAGCGTATTTTCCGTGGGGGCCAACGTCCTGACTTTC. It is translated as CASSVFSVGANVLTF. Based on the CDR3 plus reference TRBV9 and TRBJ2-6, the full variable domain is DSGVTQTPKHLITATGQRVTLRCSPRSGDLSVYWYQQSLDQGLQFLIQYYNGEERAKGNILERFSAQQFPDLHSELNLSSLELGDSALYFCASSVFSVGANVLTFGAGSRLTVL.

The chain carries TRBV10-3 and TRBJ1-1, with D maybe TRBD1 (5 bases). CDR1 is ENHRY, CDR2 SYGVKD, per germline. The V end was cut by 6 bases, the J end by 0 bases, with 11 bases between. This CDR3 has 14 residues. The DNA for the CDR3 is TGTGCCATCAGGGAGGGACTTATGAACACTGAAGCTTTCTTT. Residues: CAIREGLMNTEAFF.

This sequence joins TRBV5-4 and TRBJ1-1; 7 bases agree with TRBD1. The CDR3 spans 12 residues. Germline V gene lookup returns CDR1 SGHNT and CDR2 YYREEE (reference sequence). J gave up 9 bases and V 4 bases, and 6 bases lay outside the gene matches. CDR3 sequence (DNA): TGTGCCAGCAGCGCAACAGGGGTAAAAGCTTTCTTT. It translates to CASSATGVKAFF.

The chain links TRBV28 to TRBJ1-4; D is possibly TRBD1 (6 bases). V was pared by 6 bases and J by 5 bases, with 16 bases between. The CDR3 loop spans 15 amino acids. From germline, CDR1 is MDHEN and CDR2 SYDVKM. CDR3 in amino acids: CASSLGGARNEKLFF. In DNA form, the CDR3 reads TGTGCCAGCAGCCTTGGGGGGGCGCGAAATGAAAAACTGTTTTTT.

This chain uses TRBV2 with TRBJ1-3; 7 bases map to TRBD1. Germline CDR1 is SNHLY and CDR2 is FYNNEI. The CDR3 is 16 residues long. V shed 8 bases and J 0 bases; nucleotides not matched to a gene: 10. The chain's CDR3 is CASGQRDSRSGNTIYF. CDR3 DNA sequence: TGTGCCAGCGGGCAACGGGACAGCCGCTCTGGAAACACCATATATTTT.

This chain links TRBV13 with TRBJ2-1, with TRBD2 matching 7 bases. The CDR3 totals 13 residues. Per the germline V gene, CDR1 is PRHDT and CDR2 is FYEKMQ (reference sequence). The V segment lost 5 bases and the J segment 6 bases; nucleotides outside the gene matches: 4. The CDR3 nucleotides read TGTGCCAGCAGCCCTGGACTAGGCAATGAGCAGTTCTTC. Translating gives CASSPGLGNEQFF.

The V gene is TRBV9, the J gene TRBJ1-1; tentative D call: TRBD1 (5 bases). The CDR3 spans 12 residues. The germline V gene has CDR1 SGDLS and CDR2 YYNGEE. Trimming left V 3 bases short and J 8 bases short, with 11 bases between. CDR3 sequence: CASSDPTGEAFF. DNA of the CDR3: TGTGCCAGCAGCGACCCCACAGGCGAAGCTTTCTTT. Full variable domain (rest looked up from reference TRBV9 and TRBJ1-1): DSGVTQTPKHLITATGQRVTLRCSPRSGDLSVYWYQQSLDQGLQFLIQYYNGEERAKGNILERFSAQQFPDLHSELNLSSLELGDSALYFCASSDPTGEAFFGQGTRLTVV.

This clone is a singleton in its sample. The CDR3 bases are TGTGCCAGCAGTTTCGCGGGTTACGAGCAGTACTTC. Its translation: CASSFAGYEQYF. The chain links TRBV28 to TRBJ2-7; D is possibly TRBD2 (5 bases). The germline gives CDR1 MDHEN, CDR2 SYDVKM. CDR3 length: 12 residues. Trimming removed 3 bases at V and 4 bases at J, with 7 bases between.

This chain's CDR3 is CASSVGQGPDTQYF. The CDR3 DNA sequence: TGCGCCAGCAGTGTCGGACAGGGCCCAGATACGCAGTATTTT. J is TRBJ2-3 and V is TRBV10-2; 8 bases fit TRBD1. There are 14 residues in the CDR3. Losses at the gene ends were 4 bases for V and 4 bases for J; bases not matched to a gene: 4. Germline-derived CDR1 and CDR2 are WSHSY and SAAADI.

The V call is TRBV12-3 or TRBV12-4, the J call TRBJ1-2; TRBD1 matches 8 bases. The CDR3 loop spans 13 amino acids. The J segment lost 4 bases and the V segment lost 7 bases, leaving 5 bases of the junction unmatched. CDR3 loop: CASNTGGVYGYTF. The CDR3, as DNA: TGTGCCAGCAATACAGGGGGTGTCTATGGCTACACCTTC.

CDR3 sequence: CASSWHSGQTNEKLFF. CDR3 DNA sequence: TGTGCCAGCAGTTGGCATTCCGGACAAACTAATGAAAAACTGTTTTTT. The chain recombines TRBV28 with TRBJ1-4; TRBD1 might be the D (5 bases). With 4 bases removed from V and 1 base from J, the gap between germline ends came to 13 bases. CDR1 is MDHEN, CDR2 SYDVKM, per germline. CDR3 length: 16 amino acids.

The J gene is TRBJ2-3, the V gene TRBV9; D perhaps matches TRBD2 (6 bases). V was cut by 0 bases and J by 2 bases, with 10 bases left in between. CDR1 is SGDLS, CDR2 YYNGEE, per germline. This CDR3 has 15 amino acids. CDR3 region: CASSVAGGSTDTQYF. For the CDR3, the DNA is TGTGCCAGCAGCGTAGCCGGAGGGTCCACAGATACGCAGTATTTT.

The rearrangement uses TRBV6-4 and TRBJ2-7; 8 bases agree with TRBD2. Germline V gene sequence: CDR1 MRHNA, CDR2 SNTAGT. J was trimmed by 7 bases and V by 2 bases; bases with no gene match: 13. The CDR3 has 16 residues. In DNA form, the CDR3 reads TGTGCCAGCAGTGACCGCAGCGTAGCGGGGCTGAGAGAGCAGTACTTC. Translation: CASSDRSVAGLREQYF.

The chain carries TRBV13 and TRBJ2-1; 7 bases are shared with TRBD1. There are 15 residues in the CDR3. In germline, CDR1 is PRHDT, CDR2 FYEKMQ (reference sequence). The ends lost 3 bases at V and 4 bases at J; junction bases unmatched: 6. CDR3 sequence (DNA): TGTGCCAGCAGCTTCGAACAGGGGCAGTACAATGAGCAGTTCTTC. It yields the protein CASSFEQGQYNEQFF.

The chain joins TRBV19 to TRBJ2-7; 8 nucleotides align to TRBD2. J was trimmed by 7 bases and V by 5 bases; bases with no gene match: 13. The germline CDR1 and CDR2 sequences are LNHDA and SQIVND (reference sequence). This CDR3 contains 15 residues. The CDR3 sequence is CASSPGGESTGEQYF. For the CDR3, the DNA is TGTGCCAGTAGTCCGGGGGGGGAGTCCACCGGGGAGCAGTACTTC.

The V gene is TRBV10-3, the J gene TRBJ2-1, with TRBD2 identical over 10 bases. V was pared by 6 bases and J by 6 bases, with 20 bases of the junction left unmatched. CDR3 length: 19 residues. The germline V gene has CDR1 ENHRY and CDR2 SYGVKD. The CDR3 region is CAISRRASGRREGGNEQFF. The CDR3, as DNA: TGTGCCATCAGCCGTCGGGCTAGCGGGAGAAGGGAGGGCGGCAATGAGCAGTTCTTC.